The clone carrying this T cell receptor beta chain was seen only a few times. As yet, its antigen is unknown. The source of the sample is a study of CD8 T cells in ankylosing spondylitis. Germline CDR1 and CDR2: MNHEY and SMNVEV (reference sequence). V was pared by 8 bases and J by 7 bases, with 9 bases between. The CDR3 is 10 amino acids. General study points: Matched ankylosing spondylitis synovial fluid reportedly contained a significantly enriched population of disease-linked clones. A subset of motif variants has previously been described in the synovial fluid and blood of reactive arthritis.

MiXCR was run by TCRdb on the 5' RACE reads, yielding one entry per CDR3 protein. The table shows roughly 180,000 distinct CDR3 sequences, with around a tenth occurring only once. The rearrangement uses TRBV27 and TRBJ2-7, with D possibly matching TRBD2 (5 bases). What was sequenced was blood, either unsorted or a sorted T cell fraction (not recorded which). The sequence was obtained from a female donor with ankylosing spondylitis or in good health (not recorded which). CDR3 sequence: CASGPGEQYF. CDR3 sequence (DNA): TGTGCCAGCGGGCCGGGGGAGCAGTACTTC.